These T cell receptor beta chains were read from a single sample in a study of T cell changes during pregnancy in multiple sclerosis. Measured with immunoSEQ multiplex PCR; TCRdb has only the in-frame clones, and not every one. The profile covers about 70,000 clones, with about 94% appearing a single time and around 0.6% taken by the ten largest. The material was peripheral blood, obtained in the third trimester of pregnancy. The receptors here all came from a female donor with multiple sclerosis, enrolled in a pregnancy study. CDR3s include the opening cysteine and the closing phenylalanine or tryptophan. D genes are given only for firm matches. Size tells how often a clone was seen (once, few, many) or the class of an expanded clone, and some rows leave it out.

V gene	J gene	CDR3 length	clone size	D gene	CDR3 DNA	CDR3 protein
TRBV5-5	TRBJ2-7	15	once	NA	TGTGCCAGCAGCTTAGGACTGAAAGGTTCCTACGAGCAGTACTTC	CASSLGLKGSYEQYF
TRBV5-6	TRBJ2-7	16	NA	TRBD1	TGTGCCAGCAGCGACATGCCGGGACAGGACTTATACGAGCAGTACTTC	CASSDMPGQDLYEQYF
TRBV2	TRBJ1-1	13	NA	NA	TGTGCCAGCAGTGCAGTGATGAACACTGAAGCTTTCTTT	CASSAVMNTEAFF
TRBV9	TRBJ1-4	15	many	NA	TGTGCCAGCAGCCCCTTTTTGGGAGCGGGGGAAAAACTGTTTTTT	CASSPFLGAGEKLFF
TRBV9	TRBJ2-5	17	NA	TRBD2	TGTGCCAGCAGCGTAGGGGGACTAGCGGGGGGACAAGAGACCCAGTACTTC	CASSVGGLAGGQETQYF
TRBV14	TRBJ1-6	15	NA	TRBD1	TGTGCCAGCAGATCGGACAGGGGGTATAATTCACCCCTCCACTTT	CASRSDRGYNSPLHF
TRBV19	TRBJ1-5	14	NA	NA	TGTGCCAGTAGTATCGGGCTTACTAGAGAGCCCCAGCATTTT	CASSIGLTREPQHF
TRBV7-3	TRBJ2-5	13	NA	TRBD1	TGTGCCAGCAGCTCTGACAGGGGAGAGACCCAGTACTTC	CASSSDRGETQYF
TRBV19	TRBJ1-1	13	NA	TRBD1	TGTGCCAGTAGTAGACAGGGGAACACTGAAGCTTTCTTT	CASSRQGNTEAFF
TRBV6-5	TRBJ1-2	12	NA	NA	TGTGCCAGCACCGAGGGAAGGTATGGCTACACCTTC	CASTEGRYGYTF
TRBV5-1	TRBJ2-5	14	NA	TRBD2	TGCGCCAGCAGCTTTAGCGGCGGGGGGGAGACCCAGTACTTC	CASSFSGGGETQYF
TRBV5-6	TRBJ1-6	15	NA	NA	TGTGCCAGCAGCTTGCCAAGGCAGGGCGGTTCACCCCTCCACTTT	CASSLPRQGGSPLHF
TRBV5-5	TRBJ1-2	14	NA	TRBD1	TGTGCCAGCAGCTCTGACAGGGTGGGCCATGGCTACACCTTC	CASSSDRVGHGYTF
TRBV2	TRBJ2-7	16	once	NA	TGTGCCAGCAGCTCCCTCGGGGGACAGTATCCTTCCGAGCAGTACTTC	CASSSLGGQYPSEQYF
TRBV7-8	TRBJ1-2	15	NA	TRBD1	TGTGCCAGCAGCCTCCTCCCGGGACAGGGAGAGGGCTACACCTTC	CASSLLPGQGEGYTF
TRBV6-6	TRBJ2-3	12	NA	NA	TGTGCCAGCGCGATCCTAGTTGGTACGCAGTATTTT	CASAILVGTQYF
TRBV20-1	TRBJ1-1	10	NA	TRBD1	TGCAGTGCTGGCCGGGACAGTACTTTCTTT	CSAGRDSTFF
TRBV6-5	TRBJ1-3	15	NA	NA	TGTGCCAGCAGTTCCCCCAGGATTGGAGGAAACACCATATATTTT	CASSSPRIGGNTIYF
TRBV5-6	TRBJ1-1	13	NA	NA	TGTGCCAGCAGCTTGGGCAGGGCTAATGAAGCTTTCTTT	CASSLGRANEAFF
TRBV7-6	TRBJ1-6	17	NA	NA	TGTGCCAGCAGCGGGGGAGGCAGGAGCTCCTATAATTCACCCCTCCACTTT	CASSGGGRSSYNSPLHF
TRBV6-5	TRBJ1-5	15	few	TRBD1	TGTGCCAGCAGAGGACAGGGAGGTTTGGGTCAGCCCCAGCATTTT	CASRGQGGLGQPQHF
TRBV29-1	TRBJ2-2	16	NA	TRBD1	TGCAGCGTCTACCTCCGGAGACAGGGGAACACCGGGGAGCTGTTTTTT	CSVYLRRQGNTGELFF
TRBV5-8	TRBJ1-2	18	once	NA	TGTGCCAGCAGCCCCCGGGACACGGACCCGCTTCGGGGATATGGCTACACCTTC	CASSPRDTDPLRGYGYTF
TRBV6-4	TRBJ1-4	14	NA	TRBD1	TGTGCCAGCAGTCCACAGGGGGATGGTGAAAAACTGTTTTTT	CASSPQGDGEKLFF
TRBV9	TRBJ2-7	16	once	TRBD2	TGTGCCAGCAGCTCAACCGGGACTAGCGGTCTCCGGGAGCAGTACTTC	CASSSTGTSGLREQYF
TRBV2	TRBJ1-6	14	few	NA	TGTGCCAGCACCTCGGGTAGGACTGATTCACCCCTCCACTTT	CASTSGRTDSPLHF
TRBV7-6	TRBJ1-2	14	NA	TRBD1	TGTGCCAGCAGCCCCGACAGGGGGTCTTGGGGCTACACCTTC	CASSPDRGSWGYTF
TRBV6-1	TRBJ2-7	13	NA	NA	TGTGCCAGCAGTCCGACACTTTCCTACGAGCAGTACTTC	CASSPTLSYEQYF
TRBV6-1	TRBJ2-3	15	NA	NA	TGTGCCAGCAGTGACCTGGCGGGGATCACAGATACGCAGTATTTT	CASSDLAGITDTQYF
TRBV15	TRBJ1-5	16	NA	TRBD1	TGTGCCACCAGCAGAGATCGGGACAGGGGGTATCAGCCCCAGCATTTT	CATSRDRDRGYQPQHF
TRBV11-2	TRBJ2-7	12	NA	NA	TGTGCCAGCAGCCTTCGGCGGGACGAGCAGTACTTC	CASSLRRDEQYF
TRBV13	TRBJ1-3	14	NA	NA	TGTGCCAGCAGCCCTCCAGTCCCTGGAAACACCATATATTTT	CASSPPVPGNTIYF
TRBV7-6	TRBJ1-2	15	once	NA	TGTGCCAGCAGCTTAGTGGCAGGGGTGGGTGATGGCTACACCTTC	CASSLVAGVGDGYTF
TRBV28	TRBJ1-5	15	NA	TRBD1	TGTGCCAGCAGTGCCCCCGGACAGGACAATCAGCCCCAGCATTTT	CASSAPGQDNQPQHF
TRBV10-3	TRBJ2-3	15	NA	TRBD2	TGTGCCATCGGGACTAGCGGGGGGAGCACAGATACGCAGTATTTT	CAIGTSGGSTDTQYF
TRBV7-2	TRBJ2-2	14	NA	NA	TGTGCCAGCAGCTTAGACCCCCTAACCGGGGAGCTGTTTTTT	CASSLDPLTGELFF
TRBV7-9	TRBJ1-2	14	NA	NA	TGTGCCAGCAACAAAATAATGGGGCTCTATGGCTACACCTTC	CASNKIMGLYGYTF
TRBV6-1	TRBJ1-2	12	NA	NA	TGTGCCAGCAGTGAAACAGGGTATGGCTACACCTTC	CASSETGYGYTF
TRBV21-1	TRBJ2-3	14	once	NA	TGTGCCAGCAGCAAAGGCCCTGTGCGGGATACGCAGTATTTT	CASSKGPVRDTQYF